The T cell receptor (beta chain) under discussion was sequenced for a study of CD4+ T cells in melanoma. The CDR3 is 14 amino acids. Germline CDR1 is SEHNR and CDR2 is FQNEAQ (reference sequence). V lost 5 bases and J 3 bases, leaving 13 bases between the germline ends. TCRdb's table, derived via immunoSEQ multiplex PCR, lists solely in-frame clones and lacks some. The sample contains around 110,000 clones, roughly 90% of which appear only once. Worth noting for this clone: What it binds is unknown.

Study-wide results and caveats: Diverse differentiation states were reported for melanoma neoantigen-specific CD4+ T cells. CD8+ T cell, macrophage and B cell function reportedly correlated with neoantigen-specific CD4+ T cells.

Specimen: peripheral blood. The chain carries TRBV7-9 and TRBJ1-2; D not certain. The TCR sequence derives from a human donor with melanoma. In DNA, the CDR3 is TGTGCCAGCAGCCCCCGCAGTGGGTACTATGGCTACACCTTC. Its translation is CASSPRSGYYGYTF.